This TCR beta chain was found in a study of T cell responses to AZD1222 COVID-19 vaccine. Deletions cut 8 bases from V and 7 bases from J, with 16 bases between. The V gene's germline CDR1 is SNHLY and CDR2 FYNNEI. This CDR3 contains 13 residues. The assay was immunoSEQ multiplex PCR, and TCRdb's table has in-frame clones only and misses some. The data hold 95,000 to 150,000 clones, with 87% observed a single time. This chain joins TRBV2 and TRBJ2-3, with D perhaps matching TRBD2 (6 bases). The sequence came from an adult in good health. Sequenced here: peripheral blood, sampled on day 0 of AZD1222 vaccination. Here the CDR3 DNA reads TGTGCCAGCCAGCCGGGGGACCAGCATACGCAGTATTTT. Protein sequence: CASQPGDQHTQYF.